Each of the 26 T cell receptor beta chains below was sequenced from the same sample in a study of T cell repertoires in cytomegalovirus infection. One entry per CDR3 protein, called by TCRdb with MiXCR from the reads. The sample has almost 300,000 distinct CDR3 sequences, 8% to 10% seen once; the top ten hold over 2.5%. The sample comprised PBMCs. The receptors derive from a human donor in good health (CMV status not recorded). Some clones in this sample may be carry-over from other donors' samples.

This clonotype was found a few times. This CDR3 is CASSENWRTMNTEAFF. DNA for the CDR3: TGCGCCAGCAGTGAAAATTGGCGAACCATGAACACTGAAGCTTTCTTT. V is TRBV10-2 and J is TRBJ1-1; no firm D call. V lost 3 bases to trimming and J lost 0 bases, with 14 bases between them. This CDR3 spans 16 amino acids. Germline V CDR1 and CDR2: WSHSY, SAAADI.

There are many counts of this clonotype. J is TRBJ2-6 and V is TRBV6-5; D remains unclear. The CDR3 spans 19 residues. The germline CDR1 and CDR2 sequences are MNHEY and SVGAGI. Trimming took 2 bases from V and 1 from J, leaving 18 bases between them. CDR3 residues: CASSYTARLGGSGANVLTF. Written as DNA, the CDR3 is TGTGCCAGCAGTTACACCGCTAGGCTTGGCGGTTCTGGGGCCAACGTCCTGACTTTC.

In its sample, this clonotype was seen many times. This chain uses TRBV29-1 with TRBJ2-5; TRBD2 agrees at 12 bases. The CDR3 contains 16 residues. CDR1 is SQVTM, CDR2 ANQGSEA, per germline. V was clipped by 4 bases and J by 3 bases; unmatched bases: 9. The CDR3 spells CSVAQLAGGLEETQYF. CDR3 in DNA: TGCAGCGTTGCCCAACTAGCGGGGGGCTTAGAAGAGACCCAGTACTTC.

This clonotype was counted at least ten times. The chain has TRBV3-1 and TRBJ1-1; D perhaps matches TRBD1 (5 bases). The CDR3 consists of 18 residues. V shed 1 base and J shed 3 bases, with 21 bases lying between them. CDR1 LGHDT and CDR2 YNNKEL come from the germline V gene (reference sequence). The DNA for the CDR3 is TGTGCCAGCAGCCAAGCAACGGACTACAGAGAAGGGGACACTGAAGCTTTCTTT. Translation gives CASSQATDYREGDTEAFF.

The table lists this clonotype with many counts. The chain employs TRBV20-1 and TRBJ1-3; no clear D. Deletions cut 4 bases from V and 9 bases from J, with 10 bases between. This CDR3 contains 11 residues. From germline, CDR1 is DFQATT and CDR2 SNEGSKA (reference sequence). The CDR3 DNA reads as TGCAGTGCTAAAACCGGGAGCACCATATATTTT. As protein: CSAKTGSTIYF.

This clonotype was detected ten times or more. The J gene is TRBJ2-7, the V gene TRBV28, with 8 nucleotides matching TRBD2. Germline-derived CDR1 and CDR2 are MDHEN and SYDVKM. V was pared by 6 bases and J by 2 bases, with 6 bases of the junction left unmatched. This CDR3 is 14 amino acids long. CDR3 nucleotide sequence: TGTGCCAGCAGGAGAGCGGGGGAACCCTACGAGCAGTACGTC. Translating gives CASRRAGEPYEQYV.

J is TRBJ1-2 and V is TRBV20-1; the D is unclear. Germline assignment: CDR1 DFQATT and CDR2 SNEGSKA (reference sequence). Trimming took 3 bases from V and 6 from J, leaving 5 bases between them. The CDR3 totals 10 residues. The CDR3 here is CSARHDGYTF. The CDR3 DNA sequence: TGCAGTGCTAGGCACGATGGCTACACCTTC.

In its sample, this clonotype was seen many times. The chain is built from TRBV28 and TRBJ1-2, with 8 bases lining up with TRBD1. The CDR3 consists of 15 residues. Unmatched junction bases numbered 6, after V lost 2 bases and J lost 4 bases. Germline assignment: CDR1 MDHEN and CDR2 SYDVKM. CDR3 region: CASSLIGTGAYGYTF. The CDR3 DNA sequence: TGTGCCAGCAGTTTAATTGGGACAGGCGCCTATGGCTACACCTTC.

Worth noting for this clonotype: A much larger clone lies a single base off, so this may be a read error. The CDR3 does not end in the conserved phenylalanine or tryptophan, so this is likely a read error. The chain combines TRBV19 with TRBJ1-1, with 9 nucleotides matching TRBD1. This CDR3 is built from 14 residues. V shed 3 bases, J shed 6 bases, and the junction held 5 bases outside the gene matches. The germline V gene encodes CDR1 LNHDA and CDR2 SQIVND (reference sequence). The CDR3 protein is CASSITGGRSEAFV. Written as DNA, the CDR3 is TGTGCCAGTAGTATCACAGGGGGCAGATCTGAAGCTTTCGTT.

V is TRBV18 and J is TRBJ2-5; 8 positions match TRBD2. The ends lost 4 bases at V and 2 bases at J; junction bases unmatched: 6. Germline V gene lookup returns CDR1 KGHSH and CDR2 LQKENI. This CDR3 region has 15 residues. The CDR3 protein is CASSRNSGVQETQYF. The CDR3 region has the DNA TGTGCCAGCTCACGGAATAGCGGGGTTCAAGAGACCCAGTACTTC.

This chain connects TRBV6-6 to TRBJ1-1, with D hard to call. The CDR3 is 12 amino acids. V was shortened by 5 bases and J by 0 bases, with 4 bases between the two germline ends. CDR1 and CDR2 (germline): MNHNY, SVGAGI (reference sequence). The DNA of the CDR3 is TGTGCCAGCAGTGGGATGAACACTGAAGCTTTCTTT. Protein product: CASSGMNTEAFF.

This clonotype came up many times. The chain links TRBV29-1 to TRBJ1-1; 7 bases agree with TRBD1. With 5 bases clipped from V and 3 bases from J, the junction kept 9 bases outside the gene matches. The germline gives CDR1 SQVTM, CDR2 ANQGSEA. The CDR3 spans 14 residues. The CDR3 DNA reads as TGCAGCGTTAAGAGGGGGCGTAGGGACACTGAAGCTTTCTTT. It codes for CSVKRGRRDTEAFF.

The rearrangement links TRBV18 to TRBJ1-1, with D perhaps matching TRBD1 (6 bases). CDR1 and CDR2 from the germline V gene are KGHSH and LQKENI. V was pared by 4 bases and J by 3 bases, with 15 bases between. The CDR3 runs 15 residues. The CDR3, as DNA: TGTGCCAGCTCACTTTGGGGGCCTGAGGACACTGAAGCTTTCTTT. It specifies CASSLWGPEDTEAFF. The full variable domain, in which reference TRBV18 and TRBJ1-1 provide the parts outside the CDR3, is NAGVMQNPRHLVRRRGQEARLRCSPMKGHSHVYWYRQLPEEGLKFMVYLQKENIIDESGMPKERFSAEFPKEGPSILRIQQVVRGDSAAYFCASSLWGPEDTEAFFGQGTRLTVV.

At least ten counts were recorded for this clonotype. V usage is TRBV7-2 and J usage is TRBJ2-3; D gene uncertain. Germline V gene data show CDR1 as SGHTA and CDR2 as FQGNSA. The V end lost 5 bases, the J end lost 0 bases, and 6 bases lay between the germline ends. The CDR3 loop spans 13 amino acids. The CDR3 reads CASSPTSTDTQYF. As DNA, the CDR3 is TGTGCCAGCAGCCCAACTAGCACAGATACGCAGTATTTT.

This clonotype has at least ten counts. V is TRBV7-2 and J is TRBJ2-5; D unresolved. CDR1 is SGHTA and CDR2 is FQGNSA in the germline V gene. Trimming cost V 5 bases and J 5 bases, with 9 bases left between them. This CDR3 has 12 residues. CDR3 coding DNA: TGTGCCAGCAGCCCCCGGACGGAGACCCAGTACTTC. Translation gives CASSPRTETQYF.

This clonotype has ten or more counts. The rearrangement joins TRBV7-8 to TRBJ2-2; 8 bases line up with TRBD2. From germline, CDR1 is SGHVS and CDR2 FQNEAQ. V shed 1 base, J shed 6 bases, and the junction held 22 bases outside the gene matches. The CDR3 extends over 21 amino acids. For the CDR3, the DNA is TGTGCCAGCAGCTTAGAAGCGGGGGTTCGTCACCCACAAAACGACGCCGGGGAGCTGTTTTTT. Its protein is CASSLEAGVRHPQNDAGELFF.

Ten or more counts support this clonotype. The chain links TRBV7-2 to TRBJ1-2; a possible D gene is TRBD1 (5 bases). V was trimmed by 3 bases and J by 2 bases, leaving 16 bases between them. The CDR3 has 16 amino acids. Looked up from germline, CDR1 is SGHTA and CDR2 is FQGNSA. CDR3 bases: TGTGCCAGCAGCTTTGGGGTCGACAGTATAAACTATGGCTACACCTTC. Amino acids: CASSFGVDSINYGYTF. The full variable domain, its missing parts supplied by reference TRBV7-2 and TRBJ1-2, is GAGVSQSPSNKVTEKGKDVELRCDPISGHTALYWYRQSLGQGLEFLIYFQGNSAPDKSGLPSDRFSAERTGGSVSTLTIQRTQQEDSAVYLCASSFGVDSINYGYTFGSGTRLTVV.

This clonotype was recorded many times. The genes are TRBV12-3 or TRBV12-4 and TRBJ1-2, with 7 bases identical to TRBD1. V shed 3 bases, J shed 6 bases, and the junction held 10 bases outside the gene matches. The CDR3 has 15 amino acids. CDR3 DNA sequence: TGTGCCAGCAGTTTCCAAACCGGGACAGCGAATGGCTACACCTTC. It yields the protein CASSFQTGTANGYTF.

There are many counts of this clonotype. The CDR3 spells CASSGGDRPLQETQYF. In DNA form, the CDR3 reads TGTGCCAGCTCCGGGGGGGACAGGCCTCTCCAAGAGACCCAGTACTTC. The J gene is TRBJ2-5, the V gene TRBV25-1; D possibly uses TRBD1 or TRBD2 (8 bases each). The V and J ends lost 8 bases and 1 base respectively, with 20 bases between them. Germline-derived CDR1 and CDR2 are MGHDK and SYGVNS. This CDR3 is built from 16 residues.

This clonotype was seen repeatedly, ten times or more. The J gene is TRBJ1-1, the V gene TRBV7-2; 7 bases are a match to TRBD1. The CDR3 contains 16 residues. Per the germline V gene, CDR1 is SGHTA and CDR2 is FQGNSA. V lost 0 bases to trimming and J lost 11 bases; unmatched junction nucleotides: 15. The chain's CDR3 is CASSLAPTSGQKRAFF. CDR3 in DNA: TGTGCCAGCAGCTTAGCGCCAACCTCGGGACAGAAGAGGGCTTTCTTT.

This clonotype occurred a few times. This chain links TRBV4-2 with TRBJ1-2; perhaps TRBD1 as D (5 bases). V gave up 4 bases and J gave up 5 bases, with 14 bases separating them. Germline lookup yields CDR1 LGHNA and CDR2 YNFKEQ. The CDR3 contains 14 residues. The CDR3 DNA is TGTGCCAGCAGCCCTAACGGGGGAGCTTATGGCTACACCTTC. Its translation is CASSPNGGAYGYTF.

This clonotype was counted many times. This chain connects TRBV7-2 to TRBJ1-2, with D perhaps TRBD1 (6 bases). This CDR3 has 13 residues. Germline CDR1 and CDR2: SGHTA and FQGNSA. V gave up 5 bases and J gave up 4 bases, with 11 bases separating them. The CDR3 loop reads CASSQRQAYGYTF. The CDR3 DNA sequence: TGTGCCAGCAGCCAAAGACAGGCCTATGGCTACACCTTC. Full variable domain (rest looked up from reference TRBV7-2 and TRBJ1-2): GAGVSQSPSNKVTEKGKDVELRCDPISGHTALYWYRQSLGQGLEFLIYFQGNSAPDKSGLPSDRFSAERTGGSVSTLTIQRTQQEDSAVYLCASSQRQAYGYTFGSGTRLTVV.

The V and J genes are TRBV28 and TRBJ1-5; 9 bases are shared with TRBD1. With 2 bases clipped from V and 3 bases from J, the junction kept 5 bases outside the gene matches. The CDR3 is 16 amino acids. The V gene's germline CDR1 is MDHEN and CDR2 SYDVKM. CDR3: CASSLNRGPSNQPQHF. CDR3 sequence (DNA): TGTGCCAGCAGTTTAAACAGGGGGCCGTCCAATCAGCCCCAGCATTTT.

The table lists this clonotype with many counts. This chain joins TRBV29-1 and TRBJ2-1; possible D gene TRBD1, 6 bases. This CDR3 spans 13 amino acids. V was trimmed by 4 bases and J by 4 bases, leaving 11 bases between them. Germline V gene lookup returns CDR1 SQVTM and CDR2 ANQGSEA. The CDR3 reads CSVGTGLYNEQFF. CDR3 DNA: TGCAGCGTTGGCACAGGGTTATACAATGAGCAGTTCTTC.

This clonotype was seen at least ten times. The J gene is TRBJ2-7, the V gene TRBV28; tentatively, D is TRBD1 or TRBD2 (5 bases each). Germline-derived CDR1 and CDR2 are MDHEN and SYDVKM. V shed 6 bases and J shed 1 base, with 19 bases lying between them. The CDR3 is made up of 16 amino acids. In DNA form, the CDR3 reads TGTGCCAGCAGCCCCGGGGACGGCGTACCGTCCTACGAGCAGTACGTC. Residues: CASSPGDGVPSYEQYV.

The chain is built from TRBV20-1 and TRBJ2-3, with D perhaps TRBD1 (6 bases). The V and J ends lost 7 bases and 1 base respectively, with 12 bases between them. This CDR3 comprises 13 residues. Germline lookup yields CDR1 DFQATT and CDR2 SNEGSKA (reference sequence). The CDR3 reads CSVEDSGTDTQYF. In DNA, the CDR3 is TGCAGTGTAGAGGACAGTGGCACAGATACGCAGTATTTT.